A selection of T cell receptor beta chains follows, all from one sample in a study of T cells in Graves' hyperthyroidism and ophthalmopathy. TCRdb recomputed calls from the multiplex PCR reads with MiXCR, one row per CDR3 protein. The data contain hundreds of thousands of distinct CDR3 sequences, approximately 13% of them singletons. Sequencing was performed on blood. Receptors originate from a young woman with Graves' hyperthyroidism. The CDR3 runs from the conserved cysteine through the conserved F or W. The D gene is left open where the match is weak. Expanded clones get a size class; other rows say once, few or many, or leave the size out.

TRBV5-6	-	TRBJ2-2	16	many	CASSFVTEGSIGELFF	TGTGCCAGCAGCTTCGTTACCGAGGGAAGCATTGGGGAGCTGTTTTTT
TRBV27	TRBD1	TRBJ2-7	15	many	CASSPDRGRHYEQYF	TGTGCCAGCAGTCCCGACAGGGGGCGGCACTACGAGCAGTACTTC
TRBV6-1	-	TRBJ2-1	16	many	CASSKDGRFFYNEQFF	TGTGCCAGCAGTAAAGACGGGAGATTCTTTTACAATGAGCAGTTCTTC
TRBV19	-	TRBJ1-1	13	many	CASSILGLTEAFF	TGTGCCAGTAGTATTTTGGGGCTAACTGAAGCTTTCTTT
TRBV11-2	TRBD1	TRBJ2-1	15	many	CASSLVRGPYNEQFF	TGTGCCAGCAGCTTAGTCAGGGGGCCCTACAATGAGCAGTTCTTC
TRBV10-3	TRBD1	TRBJ2-5	13	-	CAISEVSRDRGYF	TGTGCCATCAGTGAGGTGAGCCGGGACAGGGGTTACTTC
TRBV2	-	TRBJ2-5	13	many	CASSYRRQETQYF	TGTGCCAGCAGCTATCGGAGGCAAGAGACCCAGTACTTC
TRBV10-3	TRBD2	TRBJ2-7	12	many	CATGRGGYEQYF	TGTGCCACCGGCCGGGGGGGCTACGAGCAGTACTTC
TRBV9	-	TRBJ2-3	14	many	CASSVEPSTDTQYF	TGTGCCAGCAGCGTAGAACCCAGCACAGATACGCAGTATTTT
TRBV20-1	-	TRBJ1-5	16	many	CSARDRRSSLARPQHF	TGCAGTGCTAGAGATCGACGGAGTTCCTTAGCCAGGCCCCAGCATTTT
TRBV6-1	-	TRBJ2-2	13	many	CASSESPPRELFF	TGTGCCAGCAGTGAATCCCCTCCCAGGGAGCTGTTTTTT
TRBV11-2	TRBD2	TRBJ2-3	15	many	CASRTVRGARDTQYF	TGTGCCAGCAGGACGGTGCGGGGGGCCAGAGATACGCAGTATTTT
TRBV30	-	TRBJ1-4	13	few	CAWSSGLGEKLFF	TGTGCCTGGAGTTCGGGGCTGGGTGAAAAACTGTTTTTT
TRBV20-1	TRBD1	TRBJ1-6	17	many	CSARDPTGWRNNSPLHF	TGCAGTGCTAGAGACCCGACAGGGTGGCGAAATAATTCACCCCTCCACTTT
TRBV7-9	-	TRBJ2-1	15	many	CASSFLTADGYEQFF	TGTGCCAGCAGCTTTCTGACAGCCGATGGGTATGAGCAGTTCTTC
TRBV4-3	-	TRBJ2-1	13	few	CASSQGPRGEQFF	TGCGCCAGCAGCCAAGGCCCCAGAGGGGAGCAGTTCTTC
TRBV13	-	TRBJ1-2	16	many	CASSPEGGARGDGYTF	TGTGCCAGCAGCCCCGAGGGAGGGGCGCGAGGGGATGGCTACACCTTC
TRBV9	TRBD2	TRBJ2-2	16	few	CASSSARGGLAGELFF	TGTGCCAGCAGCTCCGCGCGGGGGGGCCTGGCCGGGGAGCTGTTTTTT
TRBV11-2	-	TRBJ1-1	11	-	CASRSYSEVSF	TGTGCCAGCAGGTCCTACTCTGAAGTTTCCTTT
TRBV7-2	-	TRBJ2-3	16	-	CASSSLRPPSTDTQYF	TGTGCCAGCAGCTCTCTCCGTCCTCCAAGCACAGATACGCAGTATTTT
TRBV11-1	-	TRBJ1-1	12	many	CASSHLGGEAFF	TGTGCCAGCAGCCATTTAGGTGGGGAAGCTTTCTTT
TRBV28	TRBD1	TRBJ2-3	16	many	CASSLSRGTATDTQYF	TGTGCCAGCAGTTTGTCTCGTGGGACAGCCACAGATACGCAGTATTTT
TRBV20-1	-	TRBJ1-1	13	many	CSARDLARTEAFF	TGCAGTGCTAGAGATCTAGCGCGGACTGAAGCTTTCTTT
TRBV2	TRBD1	TRBJ2-2	12	many	CAKSGGPGELFF	TGTGCCAAGTCAGGGGGTCCCGGGGAGCTGTTTTTT
TRBV5-5	-	TRBJ2-3	14	many	CASSTRTQTDTQYF	TGTGCCAGCAGCACACGGACGCAGACAGATACGCAGTATTTT
TRBV20-1	TRBD2	TRBJ2-1	15	-	CSARDGGGGANEQFF	TGCAGTGCTAGAGATGGGGGCGGGGGGGCCAATGAGCAGTTCTTC
TRBV5-8	-	TRBJ1-4	15	-	CASSLVAGGGEKLFF	TGTGCCAGCAGCTTGGTTGCAGGTGGTGGTGAAAAACTGTTTTTT
TRBV6-8	-	TRBJ1-5	13	-	CASTPGAGQPQHF	TGTGCCAGCACCCCAGGGGCGGGTCAGCCCCAGCATTTT
TRBV7-2	-	TRBJ2-5	14	few	CASSSAQVSETQYF	TGTGCCAGCAGCTCCGCCCAGGTTTCGGAGACCCAGTACTTC
TRBV5-6	-	TRBJ2-3	15	many	CASSLEDIGTDTQYF	TGTGCCAGCAGCTTGGAGGACATCGGCACAGATACGCAGTATTTT
TRBV2	TRBD1	TRBJ1-5	13	many	CASRSGTGGDQHF	TGTGCCAGCAGGAGCGGGACAGGGGGCGACCAGCATTTT
TRBV19	-	TRBJ1-5	15	-	CASSRARQESGPQHF	TGTGCCAGTAGTCGGGCGCGGCAGGAGAGTGGGCCCCAGCATTTT
TRBV29-1	TRBD1	TRBJ2-5	13	many	CSVNRGQLETQYF	TGCAGCGTGAACAGGGGGCAACTAGAGACCCAGTACTTC
TRBV20-1	-	TRBJ2-2	15	many	CSARRQVEATGELFF	TGCAGTGCTAGGCGACAAGTAGAGGCCACCGGGGAGCTGTTTTTT
TRBV19	-	TRBJ1-5	16	many	CASSTARDSPNQPQHF	TGTGCCAGTAGTACCGCAAGAGACAGCCCCAATCAGCCCCAGCATTTT
TRBV11-2	-	TRBJ2-3	16	many	CASSPHEDFRTDTQYF	TGTGCCAGCAGCCCGCACGAGGACTTCCGCACAGATACGCAGTATTTT
TRBV7-6	TRBD2	TRBJ2-5	16	few	CASSSGPTSGRETQYF	TGTGCCAGCAGCAGCGGGCCGACTAGCGGACGGGAGACCCAGTACTTC
TRBV20-1	-	TRBJ1-2	12	many	CSAEGPGYGYTF	TGCAGTGCCGAGGGGCCGGGCTATGGCTACACCTTC
TRBV10-3	-	TRBJ1-2	15	-	CAISDEGPVSYGYTF	TGTGCCATCAGTGATGAAGGTCCGGTATCTTATGGCTACACCTTC
TRBV3-1	-	TRBJ1-2	17	many	CASSLGRFLRTTYGYTF	TGTGCCAGCAGCTTAGGAAGGTTCCTCCGGACCACCTATGGCTACACCTTC
TRBV5-1	TRBD1	TRBJ1-1	14	many	CASSGGTGNTEAFF	TGCGCCAGCAGCGGCGGGACAGGGAACACTGAAGCTTTCTTT
TRBV3-1	TRBD1	TRBJ2-7	15	many	CASSQEGGLNYEQYF	TGTGCCAGCAGCCAAGAAGGGGGCCTGAACTACGAGCAGTACTTC
TRBV7-9	-	TRBJ2-2	17	many	CASSLAFGGSNTGELFF	TGTGCCAGCAGCTTAGCCTTCGGGGGTTCGAACACCGGGGAGCTGTTTTTT
TRBV6-2/TRBV6-3	TRBD2	TRBJ2-7	13	-	CASGGTSGYEQYF	TGTGCCAGCGGGGGGACTAGCGGGTACGAGCAGTACTTC
TRBV12-3/TRBV12-4	TRBD1	TRBJ1-1	15	many	CASRPNSGGHTEAFF	TGTGCCAGCAGACCCAACTCAGGGGGACACACTGAAGCTTTCTTT
TRBV6-1	-	TRBJ1-4	16	many	CASSRVAGSTNEKLFF	TGTGCCAGCAGTAGAGTCGCGGGGTCAACTAATGAAAAACTGTTTTTT
TRBV7-4	-	TRBJ2-3	17	many	CASSLRGLGGLVDTQYF	TGTGCCAGCAGCTTACGGGGCCTCGGGGGTCTAGTAGATACGCAGTATTTT
TRBV6-5	TRBD1	TRBJ1-4	15	-	CASSTFGTGDEKLFF	TGTGCCAGCAGTACTTTCGGGACAGGGGATGAAAAACTGTTTTTT
TRBV28	-	TRBJ2-5	16	many	CASSFITRTPSETQYF	TGTGCCAGCAGTTTTATTACGAGGACTCCCAGCGAGACCCAGTACTTC
TRBV6-2/TRBV6-3	-	TRBJ1-5	15	-	CASSYSGGVGQPQHF	TGTGCCAGCAGTTACTCGGGAGGCGTGGGTCAGCCCCAGCATTTT
TRBV19	TRBD1	TRBJ1-5	15	once	CASSIGDRSNQPQHF	TGTGCCAGTAGTATAGGGGACAGAAGCAATCAGCCCCAGCATTTT
TRBV30	-	TRBJ2-3	13	many	CAWIPSRSDTQYF	TGTGCCTGGATCCCCTCTAGGTCGGATACGCAGTATTTT
TRBV20-1	-	TRBJ2-7	11	-	CSVGLPYEQYF	TGCAGTGTTGGACTGCCCTACGAGCAGTACTTC
TRBV28	TRBD2	TRBJ2-3	16	many	CASSFQLAGVTDTQYF	TGTGCCAGCAGTTTTCAACTAGCGGGAGTGACAGATACGCAGTATTTT
TRBV12-3/TRBV12-4	-	TRBJ2-5	14	many	CASSSTGAGETQYF	TGTGCCAGCAGTTCAACCGGGGCCGGAGAGACCCAGTACTTC
TRBV10-3	-	TRBJ2-7	12	many	CAISEEGYEQYF	TGTGCCATCAGTGAGGAGGGTTACGAGCAGTACTTC
TRBV7-2	-	TRBJ1-6	16	-	CASSTHSTATNSPLHF	TGTGCCAGCAGCACCCATTCGACAGCTACAAATTCACCCCTCCACTTT
TRBV28	-	TRBJ2-5	15	many	CASSLQGTYGETQYF	TGTGCCAGCAGTTTACAGGGTACTTACGGGGAGACCCAGTACTTC
TRBV28	-	TRBJ1-2	14	many	CASSLAAENYGYTF	TGTGCCAGCAGTTTAGCGGCGGAGAACTATGGCTACACCTTC
TRBV6-6	TRBD2	TRBJ2-3	18	-	CASSLLDRGGGGTDTQYF	TGTGCCAGCAGCTTACTCGATCGCGGGGGGGGTGGTACAGATACGCAGTATTTT